The clone carrying this T cell receptor (beta chain) is a singleton in its sample. The antigen is not known. Produced via immunoSEQ multiplex PCR; TCRdb's table is partial and in-frame only. Of approximately 10,000 clones in the sample, around 92% were seen once. This sample is part of a study of T cells after posttransplantation cyclophosphamide. Findings of the study overall: Blood and skin or GI T cell repertoires showed limited TRB overlap. Later blood repertoires were often dominated by clones from the donor CD8+ memory compartment.

Methotrexate plus calcineurin inhibitor accompanied controls' myeloablative marrow transplants; sampling was 1 year later. This receptor was identified in a male patient in his fifties who received an allogeneic stem cell transplant from an unrelated donor, was CMV-positive, and had chronic GVHD only. Some of the T cells might come from the graft donor. The sample here was PBMCs, taken roughly 460 days after allogeneic stem cell transplant with calcineurin inhibitor and methotrexate.

The CDR3 bases are TGTGCCAGCAGCGTAGGAGCAGGGGGCTACACCTTC. This codes for CASSVGAGGYTF. The chain joins TRBV9 to TRBJ1-2, with D possibly matching TRBD1 (5 bases). The germline CDR1 and CDR2 sequences are SGDLS and YYNGEE. Trimming cost V 0 bases and J 8 bases, with 8 bases left between them. CDR3 size: 12 residues.